Following are 14 T cell receptor beta chains from one sample sequenced in a study of OX40 agonist ivuxolimab in advanced cancers. The assay was immunoSEQ multiplex PCR, and TCRdb's table has in-frame clones only and misses some. The sample consists of roughly 60,000 clones, about 82% of them appearing once. The material sequenced was CD4+ or CD8+ T cells sorted from blood, taken in a trial of the OX40 agonist ivuxolimab. These receptors were collected from an adult with an advanced solid tumor such as melanoma, head and neck, liver or kidney cancer.

The rearrangement links TRBV4-1 to TRBJ1-1, with D tentatively TRBD1 (5 bases). Trimming pared 1 base from V and 3 bases from J, leaving 9 bases between. This CDR3 has 14 amino acids. Germline values: CDR1 MGHRA, CDR2 YSYEKL. CDR3 sequence reads: CASSQVQGYTEAFF. CDR3 sequence (DNA): TGCGCCAGCAGCCAAGTTCAGGGCTACACTGAAGCTTTCTTT.

The V and J genes are TRBV7-3 and TRBJ2-3, with D unclear. The CDR3 extends over 13 amino acids. Trimming shortened V by 4 bases and J by 1 base, and 6 bases separated the two germline ends. The germline gives CDR1 SGHTA, CDR2 FQGTGA. CDR3 nucleotide sequence: TGTGCCAGCAGCTCCCTGGGCACAGATACGCAGTATTTT. This codes for CASSSLGTDTQYF.

The J gene is TRBJ2-5, the V gene TRBV5-1, with D maybe TRBD2 (6 bases). The V end lost 1 base, the J end lost 5 bases, and 12 bases lay between the germline ends. The CDR3 runs to 14 residues. Germline V lookup: CDR1 SGHRS, CDR2 YFSETQ. CDR3: CASSLQRGGETQYF. In DNA form, the CDR3 reads TGCGCCAGCAGCTTGCAGAGGGGAGGTGAGACCCAGTACTTC.

The chain combines TRBV11-1 with TRBJ2-1, with D perhaps TRBD1 (6 bases). V was shortened by 1 base and J by 3 bases, with 10 bases between the two germline ends. Germline-derived CDR1 and CDR2 are SGHAT and FQDESV (reference sequence). This CDR3 is built from 15 residues. CDR3 coding DNA: TGTGCCAGCAGCTTAGGGACAGCAGTCTACAATGAGCAGTTCTTC. This gives the protein CASSLGTAVYNEQFF.

This clone was counted a few times. This rearrangement joins TRBV11-1 to TRBJ1-4, with a tentative D call TRBD1 (6 bases). Germline-derived CDR1 and CDR2 are SGHAT and FQDESV (reference sequence). This CDR3 comprises 13 residues. Trimming left V 5 bases short and J 12 bases short, with 16 bases between. The CDR3 coding sequence is TGTGCCAGCAGCCATCCAAGGAAGGGGGAACTGTTTTTT. Encoded protein: CASSHPRKGELFF.

The chain employs TRBV5-1 and TRBJ2-1; TRBD1 or TRBD2 may be the D gene (6 bases each). Germline V CDR1 and CDR2: SGHRS, YFSETQ. The CDR3 loop spans 16 amino acids. V was trimmed by 1 base and J by 6 bases, leaving 17 bases between them. The CDR3 protein is CASSLPGGALANEQFF. The CDR3 bases are TGCGCCAGCAGCTTGCCCGGGGGCGCTTTGGCCAATGAGCAGTTCTTC.

The CDR3 coding sequence is TGTGCCAGCAGCGCGCGGGGGCTTTTAGGCAGCACCATATATTTT. Encoded protein: CASSARGLLGSTIYF. The genes are TRBV7-2 and TRBJ1-3; weak D call: TRBD1 (6 bases). The V gene lost 5 bases and the J gene lost 9 bases, with 20 bases spanning the gap. This CDR3 has 15 amino acids. Germline values: CDR1 SGHTA, CDR2 FQGNSA. Full variable domain (remainder filled in from reference TRBV7-2 and TRBJ1-3): GAGVSQSPSNKVTEKGKDVELRCDPISGHTALYWYRQSLGQGLEFLIYFQGNSAPDKSGLPSDRFSAERTGGSVSTLTIQRTQQEDSAVYLCASSARGLLGSTIYFGEGSWLTVV.

The J gene is TRBJ2-5, the V gene TRBV5-1; 9 bases agree with TRBD2. The CDR3 runs 16 residues. Germline values: CDR1 SGHRS, CDR2 YFSETQ. V dropped 4 bases and J dropped 4; count of bases not matched to a gene: 11. The CDR3 protein is CASSRTLSGGGETQYF. As DNA, the CDR3 is TGCGCCAGCAGCAGAACCCTTAGCGGGGGTGGAGAGACCCAGTACTTC.

The chain links TRBV4-2 to TRBJ2-2, with D hard to call. Germline-derived CDR1 and CDR2 are LGHNA and YNFKEQ. V was shortened by 0 bases and J by 5 bases, with 13 bases between the two germline ends. The CDR3 is 16 residues long. CDR3 in amino acids: CASSQDNTAPTGELFF. The CDR3 bases are TGTGCCAGCAGCCAAGATAACACAGCTCCTACCGGGGAGCTGTTTTTT.

CDR3 sequence: CASSLLGGDTGELFF. CDR3 coding DNA: TGTGCCAGCAGCTTACTGGGAGGCGACACCGGGGAGCTGTTTTTT. This chain links TRBV5-6 with TRBJ2-2, with D maybe TRBD2 (6 bases). Germline CDR1 is SGHDT and CDR2 is YYEEEE. V lost 2 bases, J lost 3 bases, and 11 bases lay in between. The CDR3 contains 15 residues.

This chain connects TRBV5-1 to TRBJ2-7, with D uncertain. This CDR3 comprises 12 residues. Germline V gives CDR1 SGHRS, CDR2 YFSETQ. V lost 0 bases and J 3 bases, leaving 4 bases between the germline ends. CDR3 region: CASSLDNYEQYF. CDR3 DNA sequence: TGCGCCAGCAGCTTGGACAACTACGAGCAGTACTTC.

This chain joins TRBV6-5 and TRBJ2-7; perhaps TRBD2 as D (5 bases). In germline, CDR1 is MNHEY, CDR2 SVGAGI. The V end was cut by 0 bases, the J end by 1 base, with 13 bases between. The CDR3 runs to 16 residues. The CDR3 DNA reads as TGTGCCAGCAGTTACTCGACGGGAACCACTTCCTACGAGCAGTACTTC. Translating it yields CASSYSTGTTSYEQYF.

The chain has TRBV5-1 and TRBJ2-1; tentative D call: TRBD2 (7 bases). CDR1 and CDR2 (germline): SGHRS, YFSETQ. The CDR3 extends over 16 amino acids. Trimming shortened V by 0 bases and J by 8 bases, and 18 bases separated the two germline ends. As DNA, the CDR3 is TGCGCCAGCAGCTTGGGTGGTACAGGGAGGGGAGATGAGCAGTTCTTC. It is translated as CASSLGGTGRGDEQFF.

V and J are TRBV5-7 and TRBJ2-7; D uncertain. TRBV5-7 is noted as an ORF with a role that remains uncertain. The CDR3 contains 14 residues. Trimming removed 2 bases at V and 2 bases at J, with 11 bases between. CDR3 in amino acids: CASSFDREPYEQYF. The DNA of the CDR3 is TGTGCCAGCAGCTTTGACCGAGAACCCTACGAGCAGTACTTC.